Detailed here is one TCR beta chain. Antigen: not known. This sample is drawn from a study of response to subunit inactivated influenza vaccine. Findings and limits, study-wide: Authors suggested seasonal influenza vaccinations each recruit few new T cells.

The CDR3 is 13 residues long. Germline CDR1 SGDLS, CDR2 YYNGEE. Between the trimmed V and J ends, which lost 4 bases and 3 bases, there was a span of 8 bases. MiXCR, run by TCRdb on the RT-PCR reads, gives a single entry per CDR3 protein. Among a few hundred thousand distinct CDR3 sequences listed, 13% to 15% were seen once. The sample was PBMCs from blood, taken 11 to 12 days after vaccination. The sequence was obtained from a man between 50 and 59 years old who received an inactivated influenza vaccine. This chain connects TRBV9 to TRBJ1-3, with D uncertain. This CDR3 is CASSLDFGNTIYF. CDR3 coding DNA: TGTGCCAGCAGCTTGGACTTTGGAAACACCATATATTTT.